This passage covers 27 T cell receptor beta chains from one sample sequenced in a study of beta chain features in type 1 diabetes. TCRB transcripts that were expressed got sequenced, as all of the isolated RNA had been reverse transcribed. Clones were read by immunoSEQ multiplex PCR, and TCRdb kept only the in-frame ones, dropping some. The table records roughly 130,000 clones, around a tenth of them present only once. The material sequenced was central memory CD4+ T cells from blood. The receptors were gathered from a man younger than 30 in good health.

The chain recombines TRBV7-2 with TRBJ2-3; possibly TRBD2 for D (7 bases). The CDR3 length is 15 residues. V lost 5 bases and J 4 bases, leaving 16 bases between the germline ends. Germline CDR1 and CDR2: SGHTA and FQGNSA. CDR3 sequence reads: CASSLGGPYPDTQYF. CDR3 bases: TGTGCCAGCAGCCTCGGGGGGCCTTACCCAGATACGCAGTATTTT.

The chain couples TRBV15 to TRBJ2-5; tentatively, D is TRBD2 (8 bases). Trimming removed 1 base at V and 2 bases at J, with 14 bases between. The CDR3 has 16 amino acids. Germline V gene data show CDR1 as LNHNV and CDR2 as YYDKDF (reference sequence). This CDR3 is CATSRGGGGGQETQYF. The DNA for the CDR3 is TGTGCCACCAGCAGAGGAGGGGGCGGGGGGCAAGAGACCCAGTACTTC. Based on the CDR3 plus reference TRBV15 and TRBJ2-5, the full variable domain is DAMVIQNPRYQVTQFGKPVTLSCSQTLNHNVMYWYQQKSSQAPKLLFHYYDKDFNNEADTPDNFQSRRPNTSFCFLDIRSPGLGDTAMYLCATSRGGGGGQETQYFGPGTRLLVL.

This clone was observed a few times. The chain joins TRBV28 to TRBJ2-5; the D is unclear. The germline V and J ends were trimmed by 4 bases and 4 bases, with 13 bases remaining between them. Germline loops: CDR1 MDHEN, CDR2 SYDVKM. The CDR3 extends over 14 amino acids. The CDR3 DNA sequence: TGTGCCAGCAGTTCCCCATCCTCAGGAGAGACCCAGTACTTC. This sequence encodes CASSSPSSGETQYF.

The CDR3 region has the DNA TGCGCCAGCAGCTTGGGGACAGGGAAGGATGGCTACACCTTC. The encoded protein is CASSLGTGKDGYTF. The chain is built from TRBV5-1 and TRBJ1-2, with 8 bases fitting TRBD1. V was pared by 0 bases and J by 6 bases, with 4 bases of the junction left unmatched. This CDR3 region has 14 residues. Germline CDR1 is SGHRS and CDR2 is YFSETQ.

This clone was seen a few times. This chain connects TRBV9 to TRBJ2-3; 7 bases map to TRBD1. V dropped 3 bases and J dropped 6; count of bases not matched to a gene: 7. Germline V gene sequence: CDR1 SGDLS, CDR2 YYNGEE. This CDR3 region has 14 residues. CDR3 in amino acids: CASSAGTVQDTQYF. As DNA, the CDR3 is TGTGCCAGCAGCGCCGGGACAGTTCAGGATACGCAGTATTTT. Complete variable domain (other parts from reference TRBV9 and TRBJ2-3): DSGVTQTPKHLITATGQRVTLRCSPRSGDLSVYWYQQSLDQGLQFLIQYYNGEERAKGNILERFSAQQFPDLHSELNLSSLELGDSALYFCASSAGTVQDTQYFGPGTRLTVL.

This clone occurred a few times. V gene TRBV4-2 combines with J gene TRBJ2-7; 7 positions agree with TRBD1. This CDR3 region has 16 residues. The germline V gene has CDR1 LGHNA and CDR2 YNFKEQ. The V gene end was trimmed by 4 bases and the J gene end by 1 base; junction bases not matched to a gene: 10. CDR3 nucleotide sequence: TGTGCCAGCAGCCCCCCGAGGGGGACAGCATCCTACGAGCAGTACTTC. This codes for CASSPPRGTASYEQYF.

The chain couples TRBV11-3 to TRBJ2-1; the match to TRBD1 covers 10 bases. From germline, CDR1 is SGHNT and CDR2 YENEEA. This CDR3 contains 14 residues. The V gene end was trimmed by 4 bases and the J gene end by 5 bases; junction bases not matched to a gene: 2. CDR3 protein: CASSSGQGHNEQFF. CDR3 DNA sequence: TGTGCCAGCAGCTCGGGACAGGGGCACAATGAGCAGTTCTTC.

This clone was seen a few times. The V gene is TRBV5-6, the J gene TRBJ1-4; D remains ambiguous. CDR1 is SGHDT and CDR2 is YYEEEE in the germline V gene. This CDR3 contains 16 residues. V gave up 2 bases and J gave up 10 bases, with 21 bases separating them. This CDR3 reads CASSFGLVVHGRKLFF. The DNA for the CDR3 is TGTGCCAGCAGCTTTGGGCTCGTGGTCCACGGGAGAAAACTGTTTTTT.

This clone was seen a few times. The chain combines TRBV9 with TRBJ2-7; TRBD1 matches at 8 bases. The CDR3 extends over 15 amino acids. The V and J ends lost 0 bases and 2 bases, in that order; junction bases with no gene match: 4. CDR1 SGDLS and CDR2 YYNGEE come from the germline V gene. The CDR3 loop reads CASSVGGTGPYEQYF. The CDR3 DNA reads as TGTGCCAGCAGCGTAGGGGGGACAGGTCCCTACGAGCAGTACTTC.

This clone came up a few times. The chain employs TRBV7-2 and TRBJ1-2; D gene unclear. Between the trimmed V and J ends, which lost 6 bases and 2 bases, there was a span of 16 bases. The CDR3 runs 15 residues. Germline values: CDR1 SGHTA, CDR2 FQGNSA. Here the CDR3 reads CASSLNAVLNYGYTF. The CDR3 DNA reads as TGTGCCAGCAGTTTGAATGCAGTACTAAACTATGGCTACACCTTC.

V gene TRBV6-4 combines with J gene TRBJ2-3; 10 nucleotides match TRBD2. Germline-derived CDR1 and CDR2 are MRHNA and SNTAGT. This CDR3 is built from 16 residues. The junction had 9 bases not matched to a gene; V was cut back by 4 bases and J by 5 bases. DNA of the CDR3: TGTGCCAGCAGTGCCTTAGCGGGGGGAAGTCGAGATACGCAGTATTTT. It encodes CASSALAGGSRDTQYF.

The chain has TRBV19 and TRBJ2-1; D unclear. The V end was cut by 8 bases, the J end by 0 bases, with 11 bases between. CDR3 length: 14 amino acids. The germline gives CDR1 LNHDA, CDR2 SQIVND (reference sequence). The CDR3 nucleotides are TGTGCCAGTCAATCGATGAGCTCCTACAATGAGCAGTTCTTC. As protein: CASQSMSSYNEQFF.

This clone was seen a handful of times. The chain employs TRBV2 and TRBJ1-2; D remains ambiguous. V dropped 6 bases and J dropped 0 bases, with 8 bases sitting between them. This CDR3 is built from 13 residues. CDR1 and CDR2 (germline): SNHLY, FYNNEI. For the CDR3, the DNA is TGTGCCAGCAGGGAGGGCACTAACTATGGCTACACCTTC. Translating it yields CASREGTNYGYTF.

The sample holds many counts of this clone. The chain carries TRBV6-6 and TRBJ2-7, with D unresolved. Germline assignment: CDR1 MNHNY and CDR2 SVGAGI (reference sequence). The CDR3 extends over 11 amino acids. Trimming left V 5 bases short and J 5 bases short, with 7 bases between. CDR3 in amino acids: CASSEVDEQYF. CDR3 nucleotides: TGTGCCAGCAGTGAGGTCGACGAGCAGTACTTC.

The sample holds a few counts of this clone. J is TRBJ1-3 and V is TRBV6-5, with TRBD1 matching over 7 bases. The J segment lost 4 bases and the V segment lost 7 bases, leaving 4 bases of the junction unmatched. There are 13 residues in the CDR3. Germline V CDR1 and CDR2: MNHEY, SVGAGI. CDR3 amino acids: CASKMTGGNTIYF. Written as DNA, the CDR3 is TGTGCCAGCAAGATGACAGGGGGAAACACCATATATTTT.

The chain couples TRBV6-1 to TRBJ2-7; D gene unclear. V gave up 1 base and J gave up 3 bases, with 7 bases separating them. The CDR3 has 13 amino acids. Germline CDR1 and CDR2: MNHNS and SASEGT. The CDR3 DNA reads as TGTGCCAGCAGTGAAGAGAGAAGCTACGAGCAGTACTTC. It encodes CASSEERSYEQYF.

The V gene is TRBV7-9, the J gene TRBJ2-3; 7 bases agree with TRBD2. CDR1 SEHNR and CDR2 FQNEAQ come from the germline V gene (reference sequence). V trimming: 3 bases; J trimming: 4 bases; junction bases outside the gene matches: 4. The CDR3 runs 14 residues. CDR3 region: CASSFEGRADTQYF. Written as DNA, the CDR3 is TGTGCCAGCAGCTTTGAGGGGAGGGCAGATACGCAGTATTTT.

The chain employs TRBV6-1 and TRBJ2-7; the match to TRBD2 covers 7 bases. This CDR3 has 13 amino acids. V shed 6 bases and J 6 bases; nucleotides not matched to a gene: 8. Germline lookup yields CDR1 MNHNS and CDR2 SASEGT. The CDR3 DNA sequence: TGTGCCAGCAGCTGGGGGGGAATACCCGAGCAGTACTTC. Translated, it gives CASSWGGIPEQYF.

The sample holds a few counts of this clone. CDR3 sequence: CASSPSGGAFEQFF. Here the CDR3 DNA reads TGCGCCAGCAGTCCTAGCGGGGGGGCCTTTGAGCAGTTCTTC. This sequence joins TRBV5-1 and TRBJ2-1, with 12 bases lining up with TRBD2. The CDR3 sequence is 14 residues long. Germline V lookup: CDR1 SGHRS, CDR2 YFSETQ. Trimming at V came to 5 bases and at J to 9 bases, leaving 6 bases not matched to a gene.

This clone occurred a few times. The V gene is TRBV7-8, the J gene TRBJ1-2, with 9 nucleotides matching TRBD1. The trim removed 5 bases at V and 1 base at J, leaving 2 bases unmatched. The length of the CDR3 is 14 residues. Germline CDR1 is SGHVS and CDR2 is FQNEAQ. The CDR3 reads CASSPGQGNYGYTF. The CDR3 DNA is TGTGCCAGCAGCCCGGGACAGGGTAACTATGGCTACACCTTC.

The table lists this clone with many counts. The chain links TRBV30 to TRBJ2-7; 7 bases match TRBD2. Per germline, CDR1 GTSNPN and CDR2 SVGIG (reference sequence). The CDR3 extends over 13 amino acids. After removal of 3 bases from V and 3 bases from J, the junction contained 5 bases not matched to a gene. CDR3 sequence (DNA): TGTGCCTGGAGCGGCGGGGGACTCTACGAGCAGTACTTC. Amino acid sequence: CAWSGGGLYEQYF.

The chain couples TRBV18 to TRBJ2-7; possible D gene TRBD1, 6 bases. In germline, CDR1 is KGHSH, CDR2 LQKENI. The CDR3 has 13 residues. Trimming cost V 2 bases and J 7 bases, with 12 bases left between them. CDR3 protein: CASSPTGRGEQYF. CDR3 nucleotides: TGTGCCAGCTCACCAACAGGGAGAGGGGAGCAGTACTTC.

In its sample, this clone was seen a few times. The chain uses TRBV4-2 and TRBJ1-2; 9 bases are shared with TRBD1. This CDR3 has 16 residues. Germline V gene lookup returns CDR1 LGHNA and CDR2 YNFKEQ. Trimming cost V 0 bases and J 4 bases; bases outside gene matches: 6. For the CDR3, the DNA is TGTGCCAGCAGCCAAGATCGGGACAGGGAAAGCTATGGCTACACCTTC. Residues: CASSQDRDRESYGYTF.

The chain links TRBV11-3 to TRBJ2-7; perhaps TRBD2 as D (5 bases). Germline CDR1 reads SGHNT; CDR2 reads YENEEA. The ends were cut back, 2 bases at V and 3 bases at J, with 14 bases in the middle. The CDR3 has 15 amino acids. The CDR3 region is CASSLRGGPIYEQYF. The CDR3 bases are TGTGCCAGCAGCTTACGAGGAGGCCCGATCTACGAGCAGTACTTC.

In its sample, this clone was seen a few times. The chain couples TRBV28 to TRBJ2-7; 12 nucleotides match TRBD2. The CDR3 spans 15 residues. J was trimmed by 0 bases and V by 9 bases; bases with no gene match: 6. Germline V gene lookup returns CDR1 MDHEN and CDR2 SYDVKM. The chain's CDR3 is CASGLAGTLSYEQYF. For the CDR3, the DNA is TGTGCCAGTGGACTAGCGGGGACCCTCTCCTACGAGCAGTACTTC.

This clone turned up a few times. The gene calls are TRBV10-3 and TRBJ2-2; 11 nucleotides line up with TRBD2. In germline, CDR1 is ENHRY, CDR2 SYGVKD. The ends lost 6 bases at V and 1 base at J; junction bases unmatched: 4. The CDR3 runs to 16 residues. The DNA for the CDR3 is TGTGCCATCAGAGAAGGACTAGCGGGGAACACCGGGGAGCTGTTTTTT. Translated, it gives CAIREGLAGNTGELFF.

The table lists this clone with a few counts. This chain connects TRBV9 to TRBJ2-1; 10 nucleotides match TRBD2. The CDR3 runs to 20 residues. The J segment lost 0 bases and the V segment lost 4 bases, leaving 16 bases of the junction unmatched. Germline V gene lookup returns CDR1 SGDLS and CDR2 YYNGEE. CDR3 DNA sequence: TGTGCCAGCAGCCGGGGGGTTGGGAGCGGGGGGGTGAGCTCCTACAATGAGCAGTTCTTC. Translation: CASSRGVGSGGVSSYNEQFF.